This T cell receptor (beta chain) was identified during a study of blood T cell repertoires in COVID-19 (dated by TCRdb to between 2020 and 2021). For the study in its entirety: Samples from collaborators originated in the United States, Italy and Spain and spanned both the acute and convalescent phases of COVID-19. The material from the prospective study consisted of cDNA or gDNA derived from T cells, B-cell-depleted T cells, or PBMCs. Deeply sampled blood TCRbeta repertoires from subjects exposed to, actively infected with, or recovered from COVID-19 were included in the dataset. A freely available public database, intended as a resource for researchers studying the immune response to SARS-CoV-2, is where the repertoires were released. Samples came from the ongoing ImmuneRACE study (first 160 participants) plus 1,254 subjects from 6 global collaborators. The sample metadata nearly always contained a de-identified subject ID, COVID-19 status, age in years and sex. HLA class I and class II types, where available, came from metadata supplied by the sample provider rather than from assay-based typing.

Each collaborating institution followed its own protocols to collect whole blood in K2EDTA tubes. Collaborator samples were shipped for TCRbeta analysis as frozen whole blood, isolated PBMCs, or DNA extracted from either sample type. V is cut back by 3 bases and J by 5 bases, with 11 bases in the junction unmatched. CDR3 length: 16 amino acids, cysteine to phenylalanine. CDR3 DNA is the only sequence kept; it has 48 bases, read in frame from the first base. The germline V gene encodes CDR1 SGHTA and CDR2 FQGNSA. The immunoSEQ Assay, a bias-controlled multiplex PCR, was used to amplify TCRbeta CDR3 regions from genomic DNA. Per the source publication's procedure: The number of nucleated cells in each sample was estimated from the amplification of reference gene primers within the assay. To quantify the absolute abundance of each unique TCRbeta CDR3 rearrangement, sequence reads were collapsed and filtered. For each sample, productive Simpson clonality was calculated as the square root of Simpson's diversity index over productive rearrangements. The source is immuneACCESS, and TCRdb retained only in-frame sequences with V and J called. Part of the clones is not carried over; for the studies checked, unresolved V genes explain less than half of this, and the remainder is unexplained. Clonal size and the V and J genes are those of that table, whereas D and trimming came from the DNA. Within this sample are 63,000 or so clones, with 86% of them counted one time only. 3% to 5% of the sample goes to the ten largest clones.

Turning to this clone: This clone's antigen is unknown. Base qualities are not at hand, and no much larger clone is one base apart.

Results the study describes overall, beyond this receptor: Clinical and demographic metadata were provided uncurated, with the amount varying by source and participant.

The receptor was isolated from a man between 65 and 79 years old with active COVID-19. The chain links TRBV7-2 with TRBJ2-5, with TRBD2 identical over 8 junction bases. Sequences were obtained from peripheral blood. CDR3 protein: CASSFGLRGGGETQYF. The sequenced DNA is TGTGCCAGCAGCTTCGGACTACGGGGGGGAGGGGAGACCCAGTACTTC.